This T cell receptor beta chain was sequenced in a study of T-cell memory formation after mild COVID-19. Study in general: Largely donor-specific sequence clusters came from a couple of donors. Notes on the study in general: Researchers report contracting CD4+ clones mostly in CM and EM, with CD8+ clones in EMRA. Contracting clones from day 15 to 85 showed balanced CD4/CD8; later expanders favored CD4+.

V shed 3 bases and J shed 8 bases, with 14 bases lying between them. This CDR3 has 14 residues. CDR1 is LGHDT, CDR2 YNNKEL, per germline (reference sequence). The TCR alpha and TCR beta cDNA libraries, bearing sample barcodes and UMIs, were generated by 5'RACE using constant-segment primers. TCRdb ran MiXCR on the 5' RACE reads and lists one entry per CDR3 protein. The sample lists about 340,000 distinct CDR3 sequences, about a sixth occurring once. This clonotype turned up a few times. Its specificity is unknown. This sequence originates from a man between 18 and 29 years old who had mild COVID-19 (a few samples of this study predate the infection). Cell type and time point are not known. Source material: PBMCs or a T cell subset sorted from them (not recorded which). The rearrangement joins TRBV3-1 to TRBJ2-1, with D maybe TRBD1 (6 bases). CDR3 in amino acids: CASSQDTGYHEQFF. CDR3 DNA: TGTGCCAGCAGCCAGGATACAGGGTACCATGAGCAGTTCTTC.